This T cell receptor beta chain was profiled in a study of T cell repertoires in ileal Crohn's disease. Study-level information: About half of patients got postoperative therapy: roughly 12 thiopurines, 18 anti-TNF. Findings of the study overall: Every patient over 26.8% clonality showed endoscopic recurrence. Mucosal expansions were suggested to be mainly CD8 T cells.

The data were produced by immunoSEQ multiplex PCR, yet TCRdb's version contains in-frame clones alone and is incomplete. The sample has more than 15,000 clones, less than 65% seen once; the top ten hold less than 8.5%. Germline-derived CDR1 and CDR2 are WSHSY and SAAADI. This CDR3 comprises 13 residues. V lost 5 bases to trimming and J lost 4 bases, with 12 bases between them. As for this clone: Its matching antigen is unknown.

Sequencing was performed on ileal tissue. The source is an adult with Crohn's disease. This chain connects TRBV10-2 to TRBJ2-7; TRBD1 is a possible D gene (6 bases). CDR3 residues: CASSSQRGYEQYF. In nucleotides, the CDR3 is TGCGCCAGCAGTTCCCAGAGGGGGTACGAGCAGTACTTC.